One sample yielded the 32 T cell receptor beta chains listed below, sequenced in a study of cytomegalovirus exposure and HLA in healthy donors. Researchers ran the PCR with 60 Vbeta and 13 Jbeta primers. Here immunoSEQ multiplex PCR was the method, and the copy in TCRdb shows in-frame clones only, minus some. The sample consists of about 62,000 clones, about 69% of them appearing once. Material: PBMCs. The receptor source for this set is a woman in her thirties in good health and CMV-seronegative.

The rearrangement joins TRBV7-8 to TRBJ2-1; weak D call: TRBD2 (6 bases). The germline gives CDR1 SGHVS, CDR2 FQNEAQ. V lost 5 bases to trimming and J lost 4 bases, with 12 bases between them. The CDR3 is 14 residues long. The CDR3 DNA sequence: TGTGCCAGCAGCCCCGGGACTCAATACAATGAGCAGTTCTTC. As protein: CASSPGTQYNEQFF.

The chain uses TRBV30 and TRBJ1-3; D is ambiguous. Deletions cut 0 bases from V and 4 bases from J, with 7 bases between. CDR1 is GTSNPN and CDR2 is SVGIG in the germline V gene (reference sequence). CDR3 length: 13 residues. The CDR3 loop is CAWSVLGGNTIYF. The CDR3 coding sequence is TGTGCCTGGAGTGTACTCGGGGGAAACACCATATATTTT.

The CDR3 sequence is CASSEGTGYIRGGYTF. CDR3 sequence (DNA): TGTGCCAGCAGTGAAGGAACAGGGTACATACGAGGTGGCTACACCTTC. The chain carries TRBV6-1 and TRBJ1-2, with D tentatively TRBD1 (6 bases). The CDR3 contains 16 residues. V lost 1 base and J 7 bases, leaving 19 bases between the germline ends. From germline, CDR1 is MNHNS and CDR2 SASEGT.

The chain recombines TRBV27 with TRBJ2-7; 9 bases are a match to TRBD1. The CDR3 is 13 residues long. V was clipped by 6 bases and J by 7 bases; unmatched bases: 7. Per the germline V gene, CDR1 is MNHEY and CDR2 is SMNVEV (reference sequence). The CDR3 DNA reads TGTGCCAGCAGCCTACAGGGGGCGGGGGAGCAGTACGTC. This gives the protein CASSLQGAGEQYV.

The table lists this clone with a count of one. The rearrangement joins TRBV6-5 to TRBJ2-2; D is possibly TRBD1 (5 bases). Germline V gene sequence: CDR1 MNHEY, CDR2 SVGAGI. V shed 0 bases and J shed 8 bases, with 13 bases lying between them. This CDR3 contains 15 residues. CDR3 residues: CASSYSNPGRGELFF. Here the CDR3 DNA reads TGTGCCAGCAGTTACTCGAATCCAGGGCGGGGGGAGCTGTTTTTT.

This chain links TRBV27 with TRBJ2-1; 7 nucleotides match TRBD1. Germline loops: CDR1 MNHEY, CDR2 SMNVEV (reference sequence). The J segment lost 2 bases and the V segment lost 0 bases, leaving 4 bases of the junction unmatched. This CDR3 is 16 amino acids long. The CDR3 loop reads CASSLSLGGAYNEQFF. The CDR3 DNA reads as TGTGCCAGCAGTTTATCCTTAGGGGGCGCCTACAATGAGCAGTTCTTC.

The chain joins TRBV4-2 to TRBJ2-2, with 10 bases that match TRBD2. CDR3 length: 18 residues. The J segment lost 3 bases and the V segment lost 0 bases, leaving 7 bases of the junction unmatched. Germline V gene data show CDR1 as LGHNA and CDR2 as YNFKEQ. In DNA, the CDR3 is TGTGCCAGCAGCCAAGAGACCCTAGCGGGAGTTGACACCGGGGAGCTGTTTTTT. Amino acids: CASSQETLAGVDTGELFF.

This clone has only a few counts. This chain connects TRBV18 to TRBJ2-5; TRBD2 agrees at 10 bases. This CDR3 spans 15 amino acids. The J segment lost 5 bases and the V segment lost 3 bases, leaving 6 bases of the junction unmatched. Germline V gene lookup returns CDR1 KGHSH and CDR2 LQKENI. The CDR3 is CASSPPSSGSETQYF. Written as DNA, the CDR3 is TGTGCCAGCTCACCCCCGTCTAGCGGGAGTGAGACCCAGTACTTC. The full variable domain, rest sourced from reference TRBV18 and TRBJ2-5, is NAGVMQNPRHLVRRRGQEARLRCSPMKGHSHVYWYRQLPEEGLKFMVYLQKENIIDESGMPKERFSAEFPKEGPSILRIQQVVRGDSAAYFCASSPPSSGSETQYFGPGTRLLVL.

This clone has only a few counts. This chain connects TRBV27 to TRBJ2-5; 7 bases are shared with TRBD2. Looked up from germline, CDR1 is MNHEY and CDR2 is SMNVEV (reference sequence). With V trimmed by 5 bases and J by 2 bases, 14 bases remained unmatched. CDR3 length equals 17 residues. In DNA, the CDR3 is TGTGCCAGCAGTCCCCTATTCGGGGAGGGCCAACAAGAGACCCAGTACTTC. This gives the protein CASSPLFGEGQQETQYF.

This chain connects TRBV30 to TRBJ2-1; a weak D match, TRBD2 (6 bases). The CDR3 extends over 17 amino acids. The germline gives CDR1 GTSNPN, CDR2 SVGIG (reference sequence). Deletions cut 7 bases from V and 0 bases from J, with 22 bases between. The CDR3 reads CASGQGRDGGSYNEQFF. CDR3 sequence (DNA): TGTGCCTCGGGCCAAGGGCGGGACGGGGGCTCCTACAATGAGCAGTTCTTC.

This sequence joins TRBV27 and TRBJ2-3; D not certain. The CDR3 runs to 15 residues. Germline CDR1 and CDR2: MNHEY and SMNVEV (reference sequence). The ends were cut back, 0 bases at V and 1 base at J, with 8 bases in the middle. CDR3 amino acids: CASSLSIARTDTQYF. The CDR3 DNA reads TGTGCCAGCAGTTTATCAATAGCTCGCACAGATACGCAGTATTTT.

The CDR3, as DNA: TGTGCCTGGAGTGTTGGCCTAGCGGGAGGGGCTATGTTCTTC. Protein product: CAWSVGLAGGAMFF. This chain joins TRBV30 and TRBJ2-1; TRBD2 matches at 12 bases. Trimming at V came to 0 bases and at J to 15 bases, leaving 9 bases not matched to a gene. Germline V gene data show CDR1 as GTSNPN and CDR2 as SVGIG (reference sequence). CDR3 length: 14 amino acids.

The rearrangement links TRBV9 to TRBJ2-1; 8 nucleotides agree with TRBD2. CDR3 length equals 19 residues. V lost 0 bases to trimming and J lost 7 bases; unmatched junction nucleotides: 18. Per the germline V gene, CDR1 is SGDLS and CDR2 is YYNGEE. CDR3 in DNA: TGTGCCAGCAGCGTAGTACCGGGGGGATTGAGCGGGAGCGGGAATGAGCAGTTCTTC. Translated, it gives CASSVVPGGLSGSGNEQFF.

The J gene is TRBJ1-4, the V gene TRBV30, with a tentative D call TRBD1 (5 bases). CDR3 length: 17 amino acids. Germline loops: CDR1 GTSNPN, CDR2 SVGIG (reference sequence). The ends were cut back, 4 bases at V and 3 bases at J, with 21 bases in the middle. CDR3 nucleotide sequence: TGTGCCTGGAAATCTCCTTACATCCGGGGGGCTAATGAAAAACTGTTTTTT. Translation gives CAWKSPYIRGANEKLFF.

This clone has only a few counts. This chain joins TRBV28 and TRBJ1-2, with D perhaps TRBD1 (6 bases). From germline, CDR1 is MDHEN and CDR2 SYDVKM. This CDR3 has 15 amino acids. Trimming cost V 2 bases and J 7 bases, with 17 bases left between them. DNA for the CDR3: TGTGCCAGCAGTTTAACTAATACAGGGATTCGTGGCTACACCTTC. It encodes CASSLTNTGIRGYTF.

The genes are TRBV27 and TRBJ1-1, with D perhaps TRBD1 (6 bases). Looked up from germline, CDR1 is MNHEY and CDR2 is SMNVEV (reference sequence). The CDR3 contains 15 residues. Trimming took 6 bases from V and 5 from J, leaving 19 bases between them. CDR3 DNA: TGTGCCAGCAGGTACCAACACAGGGTCCGGACTGAAGCTTTCTTT. Its translation is CASRYQHRVRTEAFF.

This clone showed up just a few times. This sequence joins TRBV6-5 and TRBJ1-6; D gene ambiguous. V dropped 4 bases and J dropped 11 bases, with 12 bases sitting between them. The germline CDR1 and CDR2 sequences are MNHEY and SVGAGI. The CDR3 has 13 residues. CDR3 amino acids: CASSFTEAPPLHF. In DNA, the CDR3 is TGTGCCAGCAGTTTTACAGAAGCCCCACCCCTCCACTTT.

The V call is TRBV4-1, the J call TRBJ2-7; 8 bases align to TRBD2. The CDR3 runs to 16 residues. V lost 0 bases and J lost 3; bases outside the gene matches: 7. Germline CDR1 MGHRA, CDR2 YSYEKL. The DNA of the CDR3 is TGCGCCAGCAGCCAAGAACCGACTAGCGCCTACTACGAGCAGTACTTC. It encodes CASSQEPTSAYYEQYF.

CDR3: CASSQNAGVDNEQFF. CDR3 nucleotides: TGTGCCAGCAGCCAAAACGCAGGGGTGGACAATGAGCAGTTCTTC. The rearrangement uses TRBV7-3 and TRBJ2-1; D may be TRBD1 (6 bases). This CDR3 contains 15 residues. Trimming took 5 bases from V and 5 from J, leaving 16 bases between them. Germline CDR1 is SGHTA and CDR2 is FQGTGA.

The genes are TRBV4-3 and TRBJ2-3; 7 nucleotides agree with TRBD2. This CDR3 spans 16 amino acids. Trimming removed 4 bases from V and 3 bases from J; junction bases left unmatched: 10. Germline V lookup: CDR1 LGHNA, CDR2 YSLEER. CDR3 residues: CASSRASGFTTDTQYF. The CDR3, as DNA: TGCGCCAGCAGCCGGGCTAGCGGATTTACAACAGATACGCAGTATTTT.

This chain joins TRBV27 and TRBJ2-4; 8 bases map to TRBD2. The germline CDR1 and CDR2 sequences are MNHEY and SMNVEV (reference sequence). V was clipped by 2 bases and J by 0 bases; unmatched bases: 0. The CDR3 is 15 residues long. The CDR3 protein is CASSLLAGAKNIQYF. The CDR3 DNA sequence: TGTGCCAGCAGTTTACTAGCGGGAGCCAAAAACATTCAGTACTTC.

CDR3 residues: CASSHRDRGPTPYGYTF. The CDR3 DNA follows: TGTGCCAGTAGCCACCGGGACAGGGGGCCTACTCCCTATGGCTACACCTTC. The V and J genes are TRBV19 and TRBJ1-2, with 12 nucleotides matching TRBD1. The CDR3 is 17 residues long. V shed 6 bases and J 4 bases; nucleotides not matched to a gene: 12. Germline V gives CDR1 LNHDA, CDR2 SQIVND (reference sequence).

J is TRBJ2-7 and V is TRBV18, with 8 positions matching TRBD1. V lost 3 bases to trimming and J lost 3 bases; unmatched junction nucleotides: 4. The germline CDR1 and CDR2 sequences are KGHSH and LQKENI. The CDR3 is made up of 14 amino acids. Here the CDR3 DNA reads TGTGCCAGCTCACCTCAGACAGGGGACTACGAGCAGTACTTC. Its protein is CASSPQTGDYEQYF.

The chain has TRBV5-4 and TRBJ2-5; no reliable D call. The J call is doubtful: the DNA matches TRBJ2-7 better. The CDR3 is 14 amino acids. Germline assignment: CDR1 SGHNT and CDR2 YYREEE (reference sequence). The CDR3 loop reads CASSLDVFVNEQYF. In nucleotides, the CDR3 is TGTGCCAGCAGCTTGGATGTTTTCGTGAACGAGCAGTACTTC.

The chain couples TRBV19 to TRBJ1-5, with 9 bases identical to TRBD1. Germline CDR1 reads LNHDA; CDR2 reads SQIVND (reference sequence). The ends lost 6 bases at V and 7 bases at J; junction bases unmatched: 10. CDR3 length equals 15 residues. The CDR3 DNA follows: TGTGCCAGTAGCTCCTCTACAGGGGGCGCGCAGCCCCAGCATTTT. It specifies CASSSSTGGAQPQHF.

V gene TRBV7-2 combines with J gene TRBJ1-1; D perhaps matches TRBD1 (6 bases). With 11 bases removed from V and 5 bases from J, the gap between germline ends came to 12 bases. From germline, CDR1 is SGHTA and CDR2 FQGNSA. This CDR3 region has 11 residues. The CDR3 DNA reads as TGTGCCTCCGGGAGGGGGACTGAAGCTTTCTTT. Its protein is CASGRGTEAFF.

The chain is built from TRBV5-4 and TRBJ2-3; 7 nucleotides match TRBD2. The V gene end was trimmed by 4 bases and the J gene end by 1 base; junction bases not matched to a gene: 12. Germline V gene lookup returns CDR1 SGHNT and CDR2 YYREEE (reference sequence). The CDR3 has 17 residues. The CDR3 DNA sequence: TGTGCCAGCAGCCCTATGACTGGGCTAGCGGGCACAGATACGCAGTATTTT. Residues: CASSPMTGLAGTDTQYF.

As concerns this clone: An end of the junction differs from the germline gene, which may be a read error. The chain joins TRBV27 to TRBJ1-2; D uncertain. Germline V lookup: CDR1 MNHEY, CDR2 SMNVEV (reference sequence). The CDR3 loop spans 13 amino acids. CDR3 region: CASSSHPNFGYTF. DNA of the CDR3: TGTGCCAGCAGTTCCCACCCCAACTTTGGCTACACCTTC.

The chain's CDR3 is CASSVDEVWVGYTF. The DNA of the CDR3 is TGTGCCAGCAGCGTAGATGAGGTTTGGGTTGGCTACACCTTC. The chain employs TRBV9 and TRBJ1-2; D is unclear. The V end was cut by 0 bases, the J end by 7 bases, with 13 bases between. Germline CDR1 and CDR2: SGDLS and YYNGEE. CDR3 length: 14 residues. Based on the CDR3 plus reference TRBV9 and TRBJ1-2, the full variable domain is DSGVTQTPKHLITATGQRVTLRCSPRSGDLSVYWYQQSLDQGLQFLIQYYNGEERAKGNILERFSAQQFPDLHSELNLSSLELGDSALYFCASSVDEVWVGYTFGSGTRLTVV.

The V and J genes are TRBV28 and TRBJ2-7; D may be TRBD2 (6 bases). The germline gives CDR1 MDHEN, CDR2 SYDVKM. The CDR3 sequence is 13 residues long. With 3 bases removed from V and 3 bases from J, the gap between germline ends came to 9 bases. The CDR3 protein is CASSFPGDYEQYF. In DNA form, the CDR3 reads TGTGCCAGCAGTTTCCCGGGAGACTACGAGCAGTACTTC. Full variable domain (missing parts from reference TRBV28 and TRBJ2-7): DVKVTQSSRYLVKRTGEKVFLECVQDMDHENMFWYRQDPGLGLRLIYFSYDVKMKEKGDIPEGYSVSREKKERFSLILESASTNQTSMYLCASSFPGDYEQYFGPGTRLTVT.

The chain links TRBV27 to TRBJ1-3, with TRBD1 matching 7 bases. The CDR3 has 19 amino acids. Germline V gene data show CDR1 as MNHEY and CDR2 as SMNVEV (reference sequence). Trimming took 4 bases from V and 1 from J; bases not matched to a gene: 16. Here the CDR3 DNA reads TGTGCCAGCAGTTCCCAGCCCCCGACAGGGCGGTCATCTGGAAACACCATATATTTT. The encoded protein is CASSSQPPTGRSSGNTIYF.

This chain links TRBV9 with TRBJ2-3; TRBD2 matches 7 bases. Germline values: CDR1 SGDLS, CDR2 YYNGEE. The CDR3 totals 14 residues. Unmatched junction bases numbered 6, after V lost 4 bases and J lost 4 bases. DNA for the CDR3: TGTGCCAGCAGCTCCGGGGGGTCGGCAGATACGCAGTATTTT. It translates to CASSSGGSADTQYF. The full variable domain, in which reference TRBV9 and TRBJ2-3 provide the parts outside the CDR3, is DSGVTQTPKHLITATGQRVTLRCSPRSGDLSVYWYQQSLDQGLQFLIQYYNGEERAKGNILERFSAQQFPDLHSELNLSSLELGDSALYFCASSSGGSADTQYFGPGTRLTVL.